This is a list of T cell receptor beta chains from one sample in a study of cytomegalovirus exposure and HLA in healthy donors. Assay: immunoSEQ multiplex PCR; the TCRdb copy retains only in-frame clones and omits some. The sample has over 95,000 clones; roughly 70% are singletons. Sequenced input: PBMCs. Every receptor here comes from a man between 18 and 35 years old in good health and CMV-seropositive. Both conserved end residues are part of each CDR3. A D gene is named only where the DNA matches it firmly. Clone size, where shown, is once, few, many, or a class for clones that have expanded.

v_call	cdr3_length	clone_size	d_call	j_call	cdr3_nt	cdr3_aa
TRBV6-1	12	NA	NA	TRBJ1-2	TGTGCCAGCAGGGGGGGGGTACATGGCTACACCTTC	CASRGGVHGYTF
TRBV5-4	14	NA	TRBD1	TRBJ1-2	TGTGCCAGCAGCTTCGGGACAGGCGGCTATGGCTACACCTTC	CASSFGTGGYGYTF
TRBV4-2	15	NA	NA	TRBJ2-2	TGTGCCAGCAGCCAAGATTTGCGGTCGACCGGGGAGCTGTTTTTT	CASSQDLRSTGELFF
TRBV18	12	once	TRBD1	TRBJ1-1	TGTGCCAGCTCACCGGGACAGCGTGAAGCTTTCTTT	CASSPGQREAFF
TRBV10-2	14	NA	NA	TRBJ1-1	TGCGCCAGCAGTGGGCAGGGTGGGAACACTGAAGCTTTCTTT	CASSGQGGNTEAFF
TRBV2	14	NA	TRBD1	TRBJ1-1	TGTGCCAGCAGGGGGACAGGTCTAGGGACTGAAGCTTTCTTT	CASRGTGLGTEAFF
TRBV7-8	16	NA	TRBD1	TRBJ2-3	TGTGCCAGCAGCCCCGGACAGGGCCATAGCACAGATACGCAGTATTTT	CASSPGQGHSTDTQYF
TRBV2	12	NA	NA	TRBJ2-2	TGTGCCAGCAGACAGGGTCCCGGGGAGCTGTTTTTT	CASRQGPGELFF
TRBV15	14	few	NA	TRBJ1-4	TGTGCCGCCAGCGAGTCCGCAACTAATGAAAAACTGTTTTTT	CAASESATNEKLFF
TRBV6-1	13	few	TRBD1	TRBJ1-1	TGTGCCAGCAGTGGACAGGGTCGGACTGAAGCTTTCTTT	CASSGQGRTEAFF
TRBV7-2	16	once	TRBD2	TRBJ2-7	TGTGCCAGCAGCATAGAGGGACTAGCGGGGTCGAGGGAGCAGTACTTC	CASSIEGLAGSREQYF
TRBV5-4	14	NA	NA	TRBJ2-3	TGTGCCAGCAGCGTAGACAGGAGCACAGATACGCAGTATTTT	CASSVDRSTDTQYF
TRBV5-1	15	NA	NA	TRBJ1-1	TGCGCCAGCAGCTTGGTACCCGGGAAGGACACTGAAGCTTTCTTT	CASSLVPGKDTEAFF
TRBV10-1	13	NA	TRBD1	TRBJ1-1	TGCGCCAGCAGCGGTAAGGGACAGAAAGAAGCTTTCTTT	CASSGKGQKEAFF
TRBV28	16	NA	TRBD1	TRBJ1-1	TGTGCCAGCAGCACACCGGGACAGCTAATGAACACTGAAGCTTTCTTT	CASSTPGQLMNTEAFF
TRBV27	13	NA	TRBD2	TRBJ2-1	TGTGCCAGCAGTCCGTATAGCGGGAATGAGCAGTTCTTC	CASSPYSGNEQFF
TRBV25-1	14	NA	NA	TRBJ2-1	TGTGCCAGCAGGCACGAATTAAGAGGCAATGAGCAGTTCTTC	CASRHELRGNEQFF
TRBV6-4	15	NA	TRBD1	TRBJ1-1	TGTGCCAGCAGTCTTGAAACCACAGGGGACACTGAAGCTTTCTTT	CASSLETTGDTEAFF
TRBV5-1	15	few	NA	TRBJ2-2	TGCGCCAGCAGCTTGGCCGACAGAGACACCGGGGAGCTGTTTTTT	CASSLADRDTGELFF
TRBV29-1	15	once	TRBD1	TRBJ2-3	TGCAGCACGGCAGGGGGCGTGAGTAGCACAGATACGCAGTATTTT	CSTAGGVSSTDTQYF
TRBV11-2	15	NA	TRBD1	TRBJ1-3	TGTGCCAGCACCCTGGGGACAGACGCTGGAAACACCATATATTTT	CASTLGTDAGNTIYF
TRBV29-1	12	NA	NA	TRBJ1-1	TGCAGCGTACAGCTGTCGTTCACTGAAGCTTTCTTT	CSVQLSFTEAFF
TRBV11-3	11	NA	NA	TRBJ2-2	TGTGCCAGCACACGAGCCAGGGAGCTGTTTTTT	CASTRARELFF
TRBV7-2	15	NA	NA	TRBJ1-1	TGTGCCAGCAGCCAAGTAGGGGGAACTAACACTGAAGCTTTCTTT	CASSQVGGTNTEAFF
TRBV5-6	15	NA	TRBD1	TRBJ2-3	TGTGCCAGCAGACAAGCCGGGACAGGGTGGGATACGCAGTATTTT	CASRQAGTGWDTQYF
TRBV19	15	NA	NA	TRBJ2-5	TGTGCCAGTAGTACGCTAGCCAAGGGCGGGGAGACCCAGTACTTC	CASSTLAKGGETQYF
TRBV2	14	few	NA	TRBJ2-3	TGTGCCAGCAGTGTGACAGTAGGGACAGATACGCAGTATTTT	CASSVTVGTDTQYF
TRBV18	15	NA	TRBD1	TRBJ2-5	TGTGCCAGCTCACCATTGCTGGCAGGGGGTGAGACCCAGTACTTC	CASSPLLAGGETQYF
TRBV6-6	15	NA	TRBD1	TRBJ2-2	TGTGCCAGCAGTCCGGGGGGACAGGGGGCTCGGGAGCTGTTTTTT	CASSPGGQGARELFF
TRBV2	16	NA	TRBD1	TRBJ1-6	TGTGCCAGCAGTGAAACAGCCAGGGGGCTAGGATCACCCCTCCACTTT	CASSETARGLGSPLHF
TRBV15	15	NA	TRBD1	TRBJ1-2	TGTGCCACCAGCAGAGATAACGGACAGGGGGCGGGCTACACCTTC	CATSRDNGQGAGYTF
TRBV11-2	15	NA	NA	TRBJ1-2	TGTGCCAGCAGCCAGAACGACGGAGCTAACTATGGCTACACCTTC	CASSQNDGANYGYTF
TRBV10-3	14	NA	TRBD2	TRBJ2-5	TGTGCCATCAGCGAGGCGGGGGGACAAGAGACCCAGTACTTC	CAISEAGGQETQYF
TRBV29-1	15	NA	TRBD2	TRBJ2-1	TGCAGCGTTACGACTAGCCCTAATAAATACAATGAGCAGTTCTTC	CSVTTSPNKYNEQFF
TRBV7-9	14	NA	NA	TRBJ1-4	TGTGCCAGCAGTCCCGACAGACCTAATGAAAAACTGTTTTTT	CASSPDRPNEKLFF
TRBV5-4	13	NA	NA	TRBJ2-2	TGTGCCAGCAGCTTTTCTTCTGTCGGGGAGCTGTTTTTT	CASSFSSVGELFF
TRBV6-5	15	NA	NA	TRBJ2-7	TGTGCCAGCAGTTACCGTCCGACAGCGACCTACGAGCAGTACTTC	CASSYRPTATYEQYF
TRBV2	10	NA	TRBD2	TRBJ2-5	TGTGCCAGCAGGGCGGGACTAGCCTACTTC	CASRAGLAYF
TRBV27	13	NA	TRBD1	TRBJ1-2	TGTGCCAGCAGTTGGGGACAGAGCTATGGCTACACCTTC	CASSWGQSYGYTF
TRBV19	15	NA	TRBD1	TRBJ1-1	TGTGCCAGTAGTACCACAGGGGGATGGAACACTGAAGCTTTCTTT	CASSTTGGWNTEAFF
TRBV19	13	NA	NA	TRBJ1-6	TGTGCCAGTAGTATTAAGGGCGGGTCACCCCTCCACTTT	CASSIKGGSPLHF
TRBV6-1	15	NA	TRBD2	TRBJ2-3	TGTGCCAGCAGTGACATTGCGGGGGGGCCAGATACGCAGTATTTT	CASSDIAGGPDTQYF
TRBV28	15	NA	TRBD1	TRBJ1-2	TGTGCCAGCAGTGACCCGACAGGGGCTAACTATGGCTACACCTTC	CASSDPTGANYGYTF
TRBV2	13	once	NA	TRBJ2-7	TGTGCCAGCAGTGAAACAGCCTCCTACGAGCAGTACTTC	CASSETASYEQYF
TRBV6-1	13	NA	TRBD1	TRBJ2-3	TGTGCCAGCAAAAGACAGGGGGCAGATACGCAGTATTTT	CASKRQGADTQYF
TRBV2	16	NA	NA	TRBJ1-6	TGTGCCAGCAGGAGGATAGAGAGCTCCTATAATTCACCCCTCCACTTT	CASRRIESSYNSPLHF